The 29 T cell receptor beta chains reported below all come from one sample, sequenced in a study of T cell responses to AZD1222 COVID-19 vaccine. Assay: immunoSEQ multiplex PCR; the TCRdb copy retains only in-frame clones and omits some. The sample records 140,000 to 150,000 clones, approximately 91% being singletons. Material: peripheral blood, obtained 28 days after the second AZD1222 dose. The receptors shown here come from an adult who received the AZD1222 COVID-19 vaccine.

The chain couples TRBV28 to TRBJ2-2, with D hard to call. The CDR3 spans 15 residues. The V and J ends lost 2 bases and 0 bases respectively, with 7 bases between them. The germline V gene encodes CDR1 MDHEN and CDR2 SYDVKM. DNA of the CDR3: TGTGCCAGCAGTTTAGGGTTTTCGAACACCGGGGAGCTGTTTTTT. This sequence encodes CASSLGFSNTGELFF. The variable domain in full, completed from reference TRBV28 and TRBJ2-2, reads DVKVTQSSRYLVKRTGEKVFLECVQDMDHENMFWYRQDPGLGLRLIYFSYDVKMKEKGDIPEGYSVSREKKERFSLILESASTNQTSMYLCASSLGFSNTGELFFGEGSRLTVL.

V usage is TRBV25-1 and J usage is TRBJ2-1, with D perhaps TRBD1 (5 bases). V lost 4 bases and J lost 3, with 10 bases in between. Germline V gene sequence: CDR1 MGHDK, CDR2 SYGVNS. The CDR3 is made up of 14 amino acids. Written as DNA, the CDR3 is TGTGCCAGCAGTGGTAGGGGCTTCTACAATGAGCAGTTCTTC. As protein: CASSGRGFYNEQFF.

The rearrangement joins TRBV18 to TRBJ1-4, with D perhaps matching TRBD1 (5 bases). In germline, CDR1 is KGHSH, CDR2 LQKENI. The germline V and J ends were trimmed by 1 base and 4 bases, with 10 bases remaining between them. The CDR3 sequence is 15 residues long. The CDR3 DNA reads TGTGCCAGCTCACCACTGGGGCCGGGTAATGAAAAACTGTTTTTT. This codes for CASSPLGPGNEKLFF.

The V and J genes are TRBV7-9 and TRBJ2-1; TRBD2 aligns across 7 bases. The CDR3 is 15 residues long. The germline gives CDR1 SEHNR, CDR2 FQNEAQ (reference sequence). V lost 5 bases to trimming and J lost 4 bases; unmatched junction nucleotides: 8. The CDR3 bases are TGTGCCAGCAGCAATCTAGCGGTGAGTTACAATGAGCAGTTCTTC. Protein product: CASSNLAVSYNEQFF.

The rearrangement uses TRBV6-1 and TRBJ2-5; D might be TRBD1 (6 bases). This CDR3 region has 19 residues. V was shortened by 0 bases and J by 3 bases, with 23 bases between the two germline ends. Per germline, CDR1 MNHNS and CDR2 SASEGT. The CDR3 is CASSEARIWGRDKKETQYF. DNA for the CDR3: TGTGCCAGCAGTGAAGCGCGGATATGGGGCCGGGACAAAAAAGAGACCCAGTACTTC.

The CDR3 DNA reads as TGTGCCAGCAGTTACACGGGCAATGAGCAGTTCTTC. It yields the protein CASSYTGNEQFF. This sequence joins TRBV6-2 or TRBV6-3 and TRBJ2-1; D not resolved. Germline V lookup: CDR1 MNHEY, CDR2 SVGEGT. V lost 2 bases and J 6 bases, leaving 5 bases between the germline ends. The CDR3 totals 12 residues.

The gene calls are TRBV21-1 and TRBJ1-2; the D segment call TRBD1 is taken from the table without a DNA check. TRBV21-1 is shown as a pseudogene. There are 17 residues in the CDR3. The CDR3 reads CASSKRSGSGGNYGYTF. DNA for the CDR3: TGTGCCAGCAGCAAAAGGTCTGGGTCAGGGGGTAACTATGGCTACACCTTC.

J is TRBJ1-2 and V is TRBV18; perhaps TRBD1 as D (5 bases). Trimming took off 3 bases at V and 2 bases at J, with 10 bases between the two ends. This CDR3 spans 14 amino acids. The germline CDR1 and CDR2 sequences are KGHSH and LQKENI. This CDR3 is CASSPVGTNYGYTF. As DNA, the CDR3 is TGTGCCAGCTCACCTGTCGGGACCAACTATGGCTACACCTTC.

The rearrangement joins TRBV12-5 to TRBJ2-3; D remains ambiguous. From germline, CDR1 is LGHNT and CDR2 FRNRAP. The V end was cut by 1 base, the J end by 0 bases, with 5 bases between. This CDR3 has 14 amino acids. The CDR3, as DNA: TGTGCTAGTGGTTTGGCCATAAGCACAGATACGCAGTATTTT. Amino acids: CASGLAISTDTQYF. The full variable domain, in which reference TRBV12-5 and TRBJ2-3 provide the parts outside the CDR3, is DARVTQTPRHKVTEMGQEVTMRCQPILGHNTVFWYRQTMMQGLELLAYFRNRAPLDDSGMPKDRFSAEMPDATLATLKIQPSEPRDSAVYFCASGLAISTDTQYFGPGTRLTVL.

The rearrangement joins TRBV19 to TRBJ1-2; D perhaps matches TRBD1 (5 bases). V lost 2 bases and J lost 3, with 19 bases in between. Germline CDR1 is LNHDA and CDR2 is SQIVND (reference sequence). This CDR3 comprises 17 residues. DNA for the CDR3: TGTGCCAGTAGTATATGGGCTCTCAGGGAGGGCCACTATGGCTACACCTTC. It is translated as CASSIWALREGHYGYTF. The variable domain in full, with the rest retrieved from reference TRBV19 and TRBJ1-2, is DGGITQSPKYLFRKEGQNVTLSCEQNLNHDAMYWYRQDPGQGLRLIYYSQIVNDFQKGDIAEGYSVSREKKESFPLTVTSAQKNPTAFYLCASSIWALREGHYGYTFGSGTRLTVV.

This rearrangement joins TRBV12-5 to TRBJ2-3; D not certain. The CDR3 covers 16 residues. Deletions cut 1 base from V and 0 bases from J, with 11 bases between. CDR1 and CDR2 from the germline V gene are LGHNT and FRNRAP. The CDR3 DNA is TGTGCTAGTGGTTTGGGGGCTAACCCTAGCACAGATACGCAGTATTTT. Translated: CASGLGANPSTDTQYF.

With respect to this clone: At the DNA level, this CDR3 is encoded by other sequences in the same sample as well. The chain carries TRBV5-1 and TRBJ1-2; D gene ambiguous. The germline V and J ends were trimmed by 4 bases and 2 bases, with 9 bases remaining between them. Germline CDR1 SGHRS, CDR2 YFSETQ. CDR3 size: 13 residues. The CDR3 region has the DNA TGCGCCAGCAGCCTGGACGGCAACTATGGCTACACCTTC. Its translation is CASSLDGNYGYTF.

This clone has just one count. The chain recombines TRBV14 with TRBJ2-4, with 9 bases lining up with TRBD1. Germline CDR1 reads SGHDN; CDR2 reads FVKESK. The CDR3 totals 15 residues. Trimming at V came to 6 bases and at J to 0 bases, leaving 3 bases not matched to a gene. This CDR3 is CASRDRGLAKNIQYF. DNA of the CDR3: TGTGCCAGCAGGGACAGGGGCTTAGCCAAAAACATTCAGTACTTC.

The J gene is TRBJ2-5, the V gene TRBV3-1 (or the pseudogene TRBV3-2); 8 nucleotides line up with TRBD2. Per germline, CDR1 LGHDT and CDR2 YNNKEL (reference sequence). The trim removed 4 bases at V and 5 bases at J, leaving 12 bases unmatched. The CDR3 runs 16 residues. CDR3 in amino acids: CASSPIGAGEAETQYF. In DNA, the CDR3 is TGTGCCAGCAGCCCTATAGGAGCGGGAGAGGCCGAGACCCAGTACTTC.

The V and J genes are TRBV7-9 and TRBJ2-5; 8 nucleotides align to TRBD1. Germline CDR1 reads SEHNR; CDR2 reads FQNEAQ (reference sequence). V shed 6 bases, J shed 2 bases, and the junction held 5 bases outside the gene matches. This CDR3 spans 14 amino acids. CDR3 bases: TGTGCCAGCAGGTTACAGGGGGTTCAAGAGACCCAGTACTTC. Translating it yields CASRLQGVQETQYF.

The chain couples TRBV20-1 to TRBJ2-1; no definite D call. Germline CDR1 DFQATT, CDR2 SNEGSKA (reference sequence). CDR3 length equals 11 residues. V was trimmed by 5 bases and J by 9 bases, leaving 11 bases between them. The CDR3 region is CSAGLVGEQFF. The CDR3 nucleotides read TGCAGTGCTGGTCTCGTCGGTGAGCAGTTCTTC.

This chain joins TRBV4-1 and TRBJ2-5; 8 nucleotides line up with TRBD1. CDR3 length equals 16 residues. Looked up from germline, CDR1 is MGHRA and CDR2 is YSYEKL. V lost 4 bases and J lost 5; bases outside the gene matches: 12. The DNA of the CDR3 is TGCGCCAGCAGCCCCCAGCCTCAGGGGGCGGGGGAGACCCAGTACTTC. Translating gives CASSPQPQGAGETQYF.

The rearrangement joins TRBV7-9 to TRBJ1-2; D remains unclear. Germline lookup yields CDR1 SEHNR and CDR2 FQNEAQ (reference sequence). The CDR3 has 15 amino acids. V was clipped by 0 bases and J by 2 bases, with 10 bases between them. For the CDR3, the DNA is TGTGCCAGCAGCTTAGCGAACAGCTTGAACTATGGCTACACCTTC. Translating gives CASSLANSLNYGYTF.

The rearrangement joins TRBV5-4 to TRBJ1-3; D not certain. Trimming stripped 2 bases from V and 0 bases from J, with 6 bases between. Germline V CDR1 and CDR2: SGHNT, YYREEE (reference sequence). The CDR3 extends over 14 amino acids. CDR3 DNA sequence: TGTGCCAGCAGCTTTAAAGGCTCTGGAAACACCATATATTTT. Translating it yields CASSFKGSGNTIYF.

V and J are TRBV9 and TRBJ1-5, with D hard to call. The ends were cut back, 3 bases at V and 3 bases at J, with 13 bases in the middle. Looked up from germline, CDR1 is SGDLS and CDR2 is YYNGEE. CDR3 length: 15 amino acids. CDR3: CASSAGPNPNQPQHF. The CDR3 coding sequence is TGTGCCAGCAGCGCGGGTCCTAACCCCAATCAGCCCCAGCATTTT.

The rearrangement links TRBV18 to TRBJ2-1; 10 bases fit TRBD2. From germline, CDR1 is KGHSH and CDR2 LQKENI. The CDR3 totals 16 residues. Unmatched junction bases numbered 6, after V lost 1 base and J lost 6 bases. CDR3 amino acids: CASSPRASGGLNEQFF. The CDR3 DNA reads TGTGCCAGCTCACCACGGGCTAGCGGGGGACTCAATGAGCAGTTCTTC.

The V gene is TRBV2, the J gene TRBJ1-2, with D possibly being TRBD1 (6 bases). V lost 6 bases to trimming and J lost 5 bases, with 13 bases between them. The germline gives CDR1 SNHLY, CDR2 FYNNEI. This CDR3 is built from 13 residues. This CDR3 reads CASSLDSYYGYTF. The CDR3 DNA reads as TGTGCCAGCAGCCTGGACAGCTATTATGGCTACACCTTC. Together with reference TRBV2 and TRBJ1-2, the CDR3 gives the full variable domain: EPEVTQTPSHQVTQMGQEVILRCVPISNHLYFYWYRQILGQKVEFLVSFYNNEISEKSEIFDDQFSVERPDGSNFTLKIRSTKLEDSAMYFCASSLDSYYGYTFGSGTRLTVV.

The J gene is TRBJ2-7, the V gene TRBV5-1; D is perhaps TRBD1 (6 bases). Germline V gives CDR1 SGHRS, CDR2 YFSETQ. Trimming cost V 1 base and J 2 bases, with 7 bases left between them. This CDR3 is 13 amino acids long. For the CDR3, the DNA is TGCGCCAGCAGCTTGACAGGGACCTACGAGCAGTACTTC. This encodes CASSLTGTYEQYF.

The J gene is TRBJ1-2, the V gene TRBV3-1 (or the pseudogene TRBV3-2), with 10 bases aligning to TRBD1. The V gene's germline CDR1 is LGHDT and CDR2 YNNKEL (reference sequence). The V gene end was trimmed by 6 bases and the J gene end by 2 bases; junction bases not matched to a gene: 9. CDR3 length: 16 residues. CDR3: CASRPTGTGANYGYTF. The CDR3 coding sequence is TGTGCCAGCAGACCCACCGGGACAGGGGCAAACTATGGCTACACCTTC.

CDR3 in DNA: TGCGCCAGCAGCCAAGGCAGGGGCCAGGGTTATGGCTACACCTTC. Protein sequence: CASSQGRGQGYGYTF. The chain combines TRBV4-1 with TRBJ1-2; TRBD1 might be the D (6 bases). Germline V gene lookup returns CDR1 MGHRA and CDR2 YSYEKL. The V end was cut by 1 base, the J end by 5 bases, with 14 bases between. The CDR3 extends over 15 amino acids.

The sample holds one count of this clone. The chain uses TRBV4-1 and TRBJ1-3; tentative D call: TRBD1 (5 bases). The CDR3 runs to 18 residues. The germline V gene encodes CDR1 MGHRA and CDR2 YSYEKL. Trimming took 0 bases from V and 0 from J, leaving 15 bases between them. The DNA of the CDR3 is TGCGCCAGCAGCCAAGAGGGAGGGGAAATCTACTCTGGAAACACCATATATTTT. It specifies CASSQEGGEIYSGNTIYF.

The chain joins TRBV25-1 to TRBJ1-6; D not resolved. The CDR3 is made up of 11 amino acids. Germline-derived CDR1 and CDR2 are MGHDK and SYGVNS. V was cut by 4 bases and J by 14 bases, with 9 bases left in between. For the CDR3, the DNA is TGTGCCAGCAGTGCCGGGAGGGCCCTCCACTTT. Its protein is CASSAGRALHF.

This CDR3 reads CASSYSGTGSIGYTF. CDR3 bases: TGTGCCAGCAGTTACTCCGGGACAGGGTCGATCGGCTACACCTTC. The chain carries TRBV6-2 or TRBV6-3 and TRBJ1-2; 9 bases fit TRBD1. The trim removed 0 bases at V and 8 bases at J, leaving 7 bases unmatched. The CDR3 consists of 15 residues. The germline V gene has CDR1 MNHEY and CDR2 SVGEGT.

The rearrangement uses TRBV11-2 and TRBJ2-5, with 8 bases fitting TRBD2. CDR1 is SGHAT, CDR2 FQNNGV, per germline. The CDR3 consists of 14 residues. After removal of 2 bases from V and 5 bases from J, the junction contained 4 bases not matched to a gene. CDR3 DNA sequence: TGTGCCAGCAGCTTACGGGGGGGCATTGAGACCCAGTACTTC. Protein: CASSLRGGIETQYF.